This TCR beta chain was obtained from a study of identical twins. A template switching step contributed a universal primer site, while unique molecular identifiers were present in the cDNA. One entry per CDR3 protein results from TCRdb running MiXCR on the 5' RACE reads. The sample has a few hundred thousand distinct CDR3 sequences; roughly 12% are singletons. Unmatched junction bases numbered 9, after V lost 0 bases and J lost 0 bases. The CDR3 spans 18 residues. The germline V gene has CDR1 MGHRA and CDR2 YSYEKL. The same data also contributed to another study, on yellow fever vaccine responses in identical twins.

The receptor comes from a woman under 30 in good health. V is TRBV4-1 and J is TRBJ2-5; 8 nucleotides match TRBD2. Sequencing was carried out using CD8+ T cells sorted from blood. CDR3 nucleotides: TGCGCCAGCAGCCAAGATGTTGGGACTAGTATGGACCAAGAGACCCAGTACTTC. Translation: CASSQDVGTSMDQETQYF.